This entry features one T cell receptor beta chain sequence. Unstimulated naive, memory, effector memory and TEMRA subsets were subjected to sequencing in three donor pairs. The sample originates from a study of siplizumab effects on memory and regulatory T cells. J was trimmed by 5 bases and V by 6 bases; bases with no gene match: 12. CDR3 length: 15 residues. Germline lookup yields CDR1 MNHNY and CDR2 SVGAGI (reference sequence). Using immunoSEQ multiplex PCR, the repertoire was profiled, and TCRdb retains in-frame clones only, with some absent. Of over 55,000 clones detected, around four fifths appear once; the ten largest clones hold approximately 3.8%.

The source material was memory CD4+ T cells sorted from blood. The receptor's source is a human donor in good health. The V gene is TRBV6-6, the J gene TRBJ2-7; 8 bases agree with TRBD2. This chain's CDR3 is CASSRAGEQSHEQYF. CDR3 nucleotides: TGTGCCAGCAGCAGAGCGGGAGAGCAGAGCCACGAGCAGTACTTC.